This T cell receptor (beta chain) was captured in a study of T cell changes during pregnancy in multiple sclerosis. The protocol was immunoSEQ multiplex PCR, while the TCRdb copy is restricted to in-frame clones and leaves out a portion. Found here are about 49,000 clones, almost 90% of them singletons; the top ten hold around 5%. The sequencing used peripheral blood, collected after pregnancy. This TCR came from a female donor in good health, enrolled as a control in a pregnancy study.

CDR3 in amino acids: CANLRDCPPSYNSPLHF. DNA for the CDR3: TGTGCCAACTTAAGGGACTGCCCGCCCTCCTATAATTCACCCCTCCACTTT. V is TRBV19 and J is TRBJ1-6, with D possibly TRBD1 on 5 matching bases. V shed 10 bases and J shed 0 bases, with 19 bases lying between them. CDR3 length: 17 amino acids. Germline V CDR1 and CDR2: LNHDA, SQIVND (reference sequence). The whole variable domain, remainder taken from reference TRBV19 and TRBJ1-6, is DGGITQSPKYLFRKEGQNVTLSCEQNLNHDAMYWYRQDPGQGLRLIYYSQIVNDFQKGDIAEGYSVSREKKESFPLTVTSAQKNPTAFYLCANLRDCPPSYNSPLHFGNGTRLTVT.